What follows are 27 T cell receptor beta chains derived from one specimen sequenced in a study of T cell responses to AZD1222 COVID-19 vaccine. Libraries were prepared by immunoSEQ multiplex PCR; TCRdb keeps only in-frame clonotypes and omits some of them. The sample has 55,000 to 75,000 clones, 88% seen once; the top ten hold 7.5% to 9%. The material was peripheral blood, obtained on day 0 of AZD1222 vaccination. These receptors were taken from an adult in good health.

The genes are TRBV24-1 and TRBJ1-2, with TRBD1 matching over 7 bases. The CDR3 is 14 amino acids. CDR1 KGHDR and CDR2 SFDVKD come from the germline V gene. The J segment lost 6 bases and the V segment lost 2 bases, leaving 5 bases of the junction unmatched. The CDR3 spells CATSDSDRDHGYTF. The DNA for the CDR3 is TGTGCCACCAGTGATTCTGACAGGGACCATGGCTACACCTTC.

This chain uses TRBV15 with TRBJ2-7; tentatively, D is TRBD1 (6 bases). CDR3 size: 13 residues. Germline V lookup: CDR1 LNHNV, CDR2 YYDKDF (reference sequence). Deletions cut 5 bases from V and 1 base from J, with 9 bases between. CDR3 loop: CATSFGQSYEQYF. The CDR3 DNA reads as TGTGCCACCAGCTTTGGACAGTCCTACGAGCAGTACTTC.

The count of this clone is one. The V and J genes are TRBV10-2 and TRBJ2-1; 14 bases are a match to TRBD2. Germline V gene lookup returns CDR1 WSHSY and CDR2 SAAADI. The CDR3 is 20 residues long. Trimming removed 5 bases from V and 1 base from J; junction bases left unmatched: 13. CDR3 nucleotide sequence: TGCGCCAGCAGTAAGCGACTAGCGGGAGGGCCTCGCATGTCCTACAATGAGCAGTTCTTC. Protein: CASSKRLAGGPRMSYNEQFF.

The V and J genes are TRBV28 and TRBJ1-1; possible D gene TRBD1, 6 bases. The V and J ends lost 7 bases and 4 bases respectively, with 19 bases between them. The germline CDR1 and CDR2 sequences are MDHEN and SYDVKM. This CDR3 spans 15 amino acids. The CDR3 sequence: CASTPRGAGSTEAFF. CDR3 nucleotide sequence: TGTGCCAGCACCCCCCGGGGGGCGGGAAGCACTGAAGCTTTCTTT.

The chain has TRBV6-2 or TRBV6-3 and TRBJ1-1; D call uncertain. Trimming cost V 2 bases and J 0 bases, with 13 bases left between them. The germline gives CDR1 MNHEY, CDR2 SVGEGT. The CDR3 is 16 residues long. The CDR3 region is CASSYLDKGLNTEAFF. The CDR3 region has the DNA TGTGCCAGCAGTTACCTCGACAAAGGGTTGAACACTGAAGCTTTCTTT.

The CDR3, as DNA: TGTGCCAGCAGCCCAGCGGGGCTTACTAGCACAGATACGCAGTATTTT. Translation: CASSPAGLTSTDTQYF. The V and J genes are TRBV7-2 and TRBJ2-3; 7 positions agree with TRBD2. Germline CDR1 and CDR2: SGHTA and FQGNSA. Trimming took 5 bases from V and 0 from J; bases not matched to a gene: 8. The CDR3 has 16 amino acids.

This chain joins TRBV21-1 and TRBJ2-7; the listed D gene, TRBD1, was not tested against the DNA. TRBV21-1 is a pseudogene. This CDR3 has 15 residues. The chain's CDR3 is CASSPRVGDNYEQYF. The CDR3 DNA reads TGTGCCAGCAGCCCCCGGGTGGGGGACAACTACGAGCAGTACTTC.

The chain links TRBV10-3 to TRBJ2-7; D is undetermined. The CDR3 totals 12 residues. Trimming shortened V by 3 bases and J by 3 bases, and 6 bases separated the two germline ends. Germline V gene lookup returns CDR1 ENHRY and CDR2 SYGVKD. The CDR3 reads CAISEHGYEQYF. DNA for the CDR3: TGTGCCATCAGTGAACACGGCTACGAGCAGTACTTC.

The chain carries TRBV6-1 and TRBJ2-3, with TRBD2 matching over 10 bases. The ends lost 3 bases at V and 3 bases at J; junction bases unmatched: 12. Germline V gives CDR1 MNHNS, CDR2 SASEGT. This CDR3 comprises 18 residues. The CDR3 DNA follows: TGTGCCAGCAGTGACCTCCTAGCGGGAGAGGGGGGGACAGATACGCAGTATTTT. Translating gives CASSDLLAGEGGTDTQYF.

About this clone: The junction and the germline gene differ at one end; a read error may be behind it. This sequence joins TRBV28 and TRBJ2-5, with TRBD2 identical over 8 bases. The germline V gene has CDR1 MDHEN and CDR2 SYDVKM. This CDR3 region has 11 residues. CDR3 sequence reads: CASSHGTRGNF. CDR3 bases: TGTGCCAGCAGCCACGGGACTAGAGGCAACTTC. Filled out from reference TRBV28 and TRBJ2-5, the complete variable domain reads DVKVTQSSRYLVKRTGEKVFLECVQDMDHENMFWYRQDPGLGLRLIYFSYDVKMKEKGDIPEGYSVSREKKERFSLILESASTNQTSMYLCASSHGTRGNFGPGTRLLVL.

This clone was seen a few times. J is TRBJ1-2 and V is TRBV28, with D possibly being TRBD1 (6 bases). With 1 base removed from V and 8 bases from J, the gap between germline ends came to 11 bases. Germline CDR1 MDHEN, CDR2 SYDVKM. The CDR3 runs to 13 residues. This CDR3 is CASSLSGARGYTF. CDR3 bases: TGTGCCAGCAGTTTATCGGGGGCGCGGGGCTACACCTTC.

The V call is TRBV6-4, the J call TRBJ2-5, with 8 nucleotides matching TRBD1. CDR1 and CDR2 (germline): MRHNA, SNTAGT. This CDR3 is 14 amino acids long. Trimming took 8 bases from V and 3 from J; bases not matched to a gene: 8. The CDR3 DNA follows: TGTGCCAGCTCCAGGGGGCAGGGGGAAGAGACCCAGTACTTC. Protein sequence: CASSRGQGEETQYF.

This sequence joins TRBV9 and TRBJ1-1; D ambiguous. V was shortened by 0 bases and J by 4 bases, with 13 bases between the two germline ends. This CDR3 spans 15 amino acids. Per the germline V gene, CDR1 is SGDLS and CDR2 is YYNGEE. CDR3: CASSVGVGGPTEAFF. DNA for the CDR3: TGTGCCAGCAGCGTAGGGGTAGGAGGGCCCACTGAAGCTTTCTTT.

This clone was detected a few times. V and J are TRBV11-2 and TRBJ1-6; TRBD1 matches 9 bases. Germline lookup yields CDR1 SGHAT and CDR2 FQNNGV. The CDR3 covers 15 residues. With V trimmed by 1 base and J by 10 bases, 5 bases remained unmatched. CDR3 region: CASSLGGTGRSPLHF. Written as DNA, the CDR3 is TGTGCCAGCAGCTTAGGCGGGACAGGGAGATCACCCCTCCACTTT.

The CDR3 here is CASSVTGNNEKLFF. The CDR3, as DNA: TGTGCCAGTAGTGTTACGGGAAACAATGAAAAACTGTTTTTT. The gene calls are TRBV19 and TRBJ1-4; D gene unclear. The germline gives CDR1 LNHDA, CDR2 SQIVND (reference sequence). Trimming took off 5 bases at V and 5 bases at J, with 12 bases between the two ends. CDR3 size: 14 residues.

The chain has TRBV6-2 or TRBV6-3 and TRBJ2-3, with D perhaps matching TRBD2 (5 bases). CDR3 length equals 16 residues. In germline, CDR1 is MNHEY, CDR2 SVGEGT. V dropped 0 bases and J dropped 0 bases, with 10 bases sitting between them. CDR3 sequence: CASSYSPQRSTDTQYF. In DNA, the CDR3 is TGTGCCAGCAGTTACTCCCCCCAGCGGAGCACAGATACGCAGTATTTT.

The chain links TRBV4-2 to TRBJ1-1; D is uncertain. Germline values: CDR1 LGHNA, CDR2 YNFKEQ. The V and J ends lost 4 bases and 0 bases respectively, with 6 bases between them. The CDR3 is 13 amino acids. The CDR3 region is CASSPLMNTEAFF. CDR3 in DNA: TGTGCCAGCAGCCCACTTATGAACACTGAAGCTTTCTTT.

The V call is TRBV28, the J call TRBJ1-1; D gene uncertain. Germline values: CDR1 MDHEN, CDR2 SYDVKM. This CDR3 has 12 residues. Deletions cut 4 bases from V and 7 bases from J, with 10 bases between. The CDR3 loop reads CASSSGWIEAFF. The DNA for the CDR3 is TGTGCCAGCAGTTCCGGATGGATTGAAGCTTTCTTT.

With regard to this clone: The junction departs from the called germline gene at one end, perhaps through a read error. The V gene is TRBV11-2, the J gene TRBJ2-7, with 8 positions matching TRBD1. The CDR3 covers 18 residues. Per germline, CDR1 SGHAT and CDR2 FQNNGV. Written as DNA, the CDR3 is TGTGCCAGCAGTTTAGGAAACCTTAGGGGACAGGACTCCTACGAGCAGTACTTC. Protein: CASSLGNLRGQDSYEQYF.

The J gene is TRBJ2-7, the V gene TRBV11-2; 10 nucleotides agree with TRBD1. CDR3 length: 15 amino acids. CDR1 and CDR2 from the germline V gene are SGHAT and FQNNGV. The J segment lost 5 bases and the V segment lost 8 bases, leaving 12 bases of the junction unmatched. The CDR3 reads CASLGTGDLGDEQYF. The DNA for the CDR3 is TGTGCCAGCTTAGGGACAGGGGACCTAGGCGACGAGCAGTACTTC.

The rearrangement joins TRBV30 to TRBJ1-4; 7 bases line up with TRBD1. The V gene's germline CDR1 is GTSNPN and CDR2 SVGIG (reference sequence). The CDR3 is 14 amino acids. The J segment lost 3 bases and the V segment lost 3 bases, leaving 4 bases of the junction unmatched. The CDR3 sequence: CAWSPGGPNEKLFF. The CDR3 DNA follows: TGTGCCTGGAGCCCAGGGGGTCCTAATGAAAAACTGTTTTTT. The whole variable domain, remainder taken from reference TRBV30 and TRBJ1-4, is SQTIHQWPATLVQPVGSPLSLECTVEGTSNPNLYWYRQAAGRGLQLLFYSVGIGQISSEVPQNLSASRPQDRQFILSSKKLLLSDSGFYLCAWSPGGPNEKLFFGSGTQLSVL.

The chain uses TRBV28 and TRBJ2-3; TRBD1 is a possible D gene (6 bases). From germline, CDR1 is MDHEN and CDR2 SYDVKM. The CDR3 totals 14 residues. V gave up 6 bases and J gave up 0 bases, with 10 bases separating them. For the CDR3, the DNA is TGTGCCAGCAGGGGGGCGGGCAGCACAGATACGCAGTATTTT. It specifies CASRGAGSTDTQYF.

The chain joins TRBV2 to TRBJ2-3; D not resolved. CDR1 SNHLY and CDR2 FYNNEI come from the germline V gene. The V end lost 4 bases, the J end lost 0 bases, and 11 bases lay between the germline ends. The CDR3 extends over 15 amino acids. The CDR3 region has the DNA TGTGCCAGCAGTGGAAGGTCCAGTAGCACAGATACGCAGTATTTT. It translates to CASSGRSSSTDTQYF.

The V and J genes are TRBV7-2 and TRBJ2-3; tentatively, D is TRBD1 or TRBD2 (5 bases each). The CDR3 is made up of 16 amino acids. Germline assignment: CDR1 SGHTA and CDR2 FQGNSA. Trimming shortened V by 2 bases and J by 6 bases, and 18 bases separated the two germline ends. Here the CDR3 reads CASSLWGTDTWDTQYF. CDR3 coding DNA: TGTGCCAGCAGCTTATGGGGGACCGACACCTGGGATACGCAGTATTTT.

This clone was counted a few times. V usage is TRBV27 and J usage is TRBJ2-7, with a weak D call TRBD1 (6 bases). Germline V gene sequence: CDR1 MNHEY, CDR2 SMNVEV (reference sequence). Trimming took off 6 bases at V and 2 bases at J, with 23 bases between the two ends. This CDR3 comprises 17 residues. Here the CDR3 DNA reads TGTGCCAGCAGAACCCGATCTGGACAGTCATCAACCTACGAGCAGTACTTC. Protein sequence: CASRTRSGQSSTYEQYF.

The chain recombines TRBV6-2 or TRBV6-3 with TRBJ2-1; 13 bases are shared with TRBD2. The CDR3 totals 16 residues. Germline loops: CDR1 MNHEY, CDR2 SVGEGT. V lost 7 bases, J lost 6 bases, and 9 bases stayed unmatched. The CDR3 region is CASNPRTSGSVNEQFF. DNA for the CDR3: TGTGCCAGCAACCCTCGGACTAGCGGGAGTGTCAATGAGCAGTTCTTC.

The V call is TRBV19, the J call TRBJ2-1; TRBD2 aligns across 8 bases. There are 15 residues in the CDR3. Trimming at V came to 6 bases and at J to 2 bases, leaving 6 bases not matched to a gene. Germline CDR1 and CDR2: LNHDA and SQIVND (reference sequence). This CDR3 is CASRLAGRAYNEQFF. CDR3 in DNA: TGTGCCAGTAGATTAGCGGGACGGGCCTACAATGAGCAGTTCTTC.